This T cell receptor beta chain was found in a study of blood T cells in healthy people across ages. It was with a sample-barcoded 5' primer and a J-beta primer mix that a second PCR of roughly 7 to 12 cycles was run. MiXCR, applied by TCRdb to the 5' RACE reads, yields one record per CDR3 protein. The top ten hold more than 8.5% of the sample, which has some 890,000 distinct CDR3 sequences, 25% to 35% seen once. This CDR3 contains 14 residues. Germline CDR1 and CDR2: SNHLY and FYNNEI. The V gene end was trimmed by 3 bases and the J gene end by 2 bases; junction bases not matched to a gene: 4. The sample was also reused in another study, on T cells of mothers and their children.

This sequence joins TRBV2 and TRBJ2-7; TRBD2 matches 7 bases. The TCR sequence derives from a woman aged 40 to 49 in good health. Sequencing was carried out using blood. The CDR3 protein is CASSEGGDPYEQYF. CDR3 bases: TGTGCCAGCAGTGAGGGGGGGGATCCCTACGAGCAGTACTTC.